These 10 T cell receptor beta chains came from one sample sequenced in a study of T-cell memory formation after mild COVID-19. TCRdb independently ran MiXCR on the 5' RACE reads; one entry per CDR3 protein. The sample holds 300,000 to 350,000 distinct CDR3 sequences; around 13% are singletons and the top ten take about a fifth. The sequencing input was PBMCs or a T cell subset sorted from them (not recorded which). These receptors were obtained from a man between 18 and 29 years old who had mild COVID-19 (a few samples of this study predate the infection). Cell type and time point are not known.

This rearrangement joins TRBV4-3 to TRBJ2-4; TRBD1 aligns across 9 bases. CDR3 length: 17 residues. J lost 6 bases, V lost 4 bases, and 13 bases had no gene match. Germline V lookup: CDR1 LGHNA, CDR2 YSLEER. The CDR3 region is CASSLTGQGMTSNIQYF. CDR3 bases: TGCGCCAGCAGCCTAACAGGACAGGGGATGACCTCAAACATTCAGTACTTC.

Only a few counts were recorded for this clonotype. The genes are TRBV6-5 and TRBJ1-1; TRBD1 might be the D (5 bases). This CDR3 comprises 15 residues. V lost 6 bases to trimming and J lost 4 bases, with 18 bases between them. Per germline, CDR1 MNHEY and CDR2 SVGAGI. The CDR3 is CASSSGTPVGTEAFF. The CDR3, as DNA: TGTGCCAGCAGCTCCGGGACGCCCGTGGGCACTGAAGCTTTCTTT.

The CDR3 sequence: CSVGVVAQYF. In DNA form, the CDR3 reads TGCAGTGTAGGGGTTGTGGCCCAGTACTTC. The J gene is TRBJ2-5, the V gene TRBV20-1; maybe TRBD1 (5 bases). This CDR3 region has 10 residues. Germline V lookup: CDR1 DFQATT, CDR2 SNEGSKA (reference sequence). V lost 7 bases, J lost 9 bases, and 12 bases lay in between.

This clonotype was counted between two and nine times. This sequence joins TRBV2 and TRBJ2-1, with 15 bases lining up with TRBD2. The CDR3 sequence is 16 residues long. CDR1 is SNHLY, CDR2 FYNNEI, per germline. Trimming took 5 bases from V and 15 from J; bases not matched to a gene: 14. CDR3 residues: CASSSRRTSGGAMRFF. The DNA for the CDR3 is TGTGCCAGCAGTTCACGTAGGACTAGCGGGGGGGCGATGCGGTTCTTC.

This clonotype has a count of ten or more. The chain has TRBV5-6 and TRBJ2-1, with 7 bases fitting TRBD1. Germline V gene lookup returns CDR1 SGHDT and CDR2 YYEEEE. There are 17 residues in the CDR3. The ends lost 2 bases at V and 3 bases at J; junction bases unmatched: 11. CDR3 in amino acids: CASSFDGQGVIYNEQFF. The CDR3, as DNA: TGTGCCAGCAGCTTTGATGGGCAGGGGGTGATCTACAATGAGCAGTTCTTC.

The gene calls are TRBV29-1 and TRBJ1-1; no definite D call. In germline, CDR1 is SQVTM, CDR2 ANQGSEA. V was shortened by 6 bases and J by 4 bases, with 18 bases between the two germline ends. The CDR3 totals 14 residues. CDR3 region: CSVTKGFDGTEAFF. For the CDR3, the DNA is TGCAGCGTCACGAAGGGATTCGACGGCACTGAAGCTTTCTTT.

There are a few counts of this clonotype. V is TRBV6-2 or TRBV6-3 and J is TRBJ1-1; TRBD1 agrees at 9 bases. This CDR3 contains 13 residues. In germline, CDR1 is MNHEY, CDR2 SVGEGT. V lost 5 bases to trimming and J lost 6 bases; unmatched junction nucleotides: 4. CDR3 sequence reads: CASSGTGRAEAFF. CDR3 nucleotides: TGTGCCAGCAGTGGGACAGGGAGGGCTGAAGCTTTCTTT.

CDR3 sequence: CASSFRGLYEQYF. DNA of the CDR3: TGCGCCAGCAGCTTCAGGGGCCTCTACGAGCAGTACTTC. The J gene is TRBJ2-7, the V gene TRBV5-1, with a weak D call TRBD1 (6 bases). Looked up from germline, CDR1 is SGHRS and CDR2 is YFSETQ. V lost 2 bases to trimming and J lost 3 bases, with 9 bases between them. This CDR3 contains 13 residues.

The chain employs TRBV15 and TRBJ2-5, with TRBD2 matching 7 bases. With 7 bases clipped from V and 7 bases from J, the junction kept 15 bases outside the gene matches. The CDR3 runs to 15 residues. Per germline, CDR1 LNHNV and CDR2 YYDKDF (reference sequence). CDR3 amino acids: CATTGASGRVGTQYF. The CDR3 DNA reads TGTGCCACCACGGGCGCTAGCGGACGAGTTGGGACCCAGTACTTC.

The chain carries TRBV12-3 or TRBV12-4 and TRBJ2-6, with TRBD1 matching over 9 bases. The CDR3 length is 19 residues. Trimming at V came to 4 bases and at J to 1 base, leaving 11 bases not matched to a gene. CDR3 nucleotide sequence: TGTGCCAGCAGTTGGGGACAGGGCTCCGATAGATCTGGGGCCAACGTCCTGACTTTC. Translating it yields CASSWGQGSDRSGANVLTF.